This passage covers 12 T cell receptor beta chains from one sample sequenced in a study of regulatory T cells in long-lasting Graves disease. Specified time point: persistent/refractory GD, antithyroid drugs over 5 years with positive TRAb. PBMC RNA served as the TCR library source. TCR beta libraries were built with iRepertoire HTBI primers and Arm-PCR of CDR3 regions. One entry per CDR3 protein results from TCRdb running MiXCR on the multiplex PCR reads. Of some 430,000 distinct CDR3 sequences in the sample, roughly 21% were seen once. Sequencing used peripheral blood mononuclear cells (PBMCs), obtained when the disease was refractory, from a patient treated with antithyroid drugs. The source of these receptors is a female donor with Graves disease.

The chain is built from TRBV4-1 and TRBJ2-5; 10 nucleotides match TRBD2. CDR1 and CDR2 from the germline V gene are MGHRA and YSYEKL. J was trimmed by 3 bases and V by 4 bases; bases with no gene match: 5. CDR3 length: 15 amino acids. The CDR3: CASSPASGGEETQYF. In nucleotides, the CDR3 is TGCGCCAGCAGCCCCGCTAGCGGGGGAGAAGAGACCCAGTACTTC.

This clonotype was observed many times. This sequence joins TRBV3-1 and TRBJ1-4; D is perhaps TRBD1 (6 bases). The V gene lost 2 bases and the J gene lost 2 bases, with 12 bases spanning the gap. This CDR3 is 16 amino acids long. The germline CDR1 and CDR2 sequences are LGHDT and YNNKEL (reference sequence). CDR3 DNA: TGTGCCAGCAGCCAAATACAGGGACGGACTAATGAAAAACTGTTTTTT. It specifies CASSQIQGRTNEKLFF. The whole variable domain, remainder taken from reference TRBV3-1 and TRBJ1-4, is DTAVSQTPKYLVTQMGNDKSIKCEQNLGHDTMYWYKQDSKKFLKIMFSYNNKELIINETVPNRFSPKSPDKAHLNLHINSLELGDSAVYFCASSQIQGRTNEKLFFGSGTQLSVL.

Here the CDR3 reads CAWSSDPKATDTQYF. CDR3 bases: TGTGCCTGGAGTTCGGATCCCAAGGCCACAGATACGCAGTATTTT. This chain links TRBV30 with TRBJ2-3, with D uncertain. The CDR3 contains 15 residues. Trimming removed 2 bases from V and 2 bases from J, with 14 bases in between. Germline CDR1 and CDR2: GTSNPN and SVGIG (reference sequence).

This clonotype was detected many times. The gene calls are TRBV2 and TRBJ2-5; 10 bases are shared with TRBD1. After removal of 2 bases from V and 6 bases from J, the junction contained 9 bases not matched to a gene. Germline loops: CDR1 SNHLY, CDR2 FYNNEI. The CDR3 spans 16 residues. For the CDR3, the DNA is TGTGCCAGCAGTGAACCTGGGACAGGGGTTGGTCAGACCCAGTACTTC. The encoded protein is CASSEPGTGVGQTQYF.

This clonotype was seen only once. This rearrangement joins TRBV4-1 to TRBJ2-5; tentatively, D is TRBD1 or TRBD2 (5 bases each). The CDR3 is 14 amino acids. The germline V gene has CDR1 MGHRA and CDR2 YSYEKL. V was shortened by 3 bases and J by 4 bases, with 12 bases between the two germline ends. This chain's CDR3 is CASSQGPPGETQYF. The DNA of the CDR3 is TGCGCCAGCAGCCAGGGACCCCCAGGAGAGACCCAGTACTTC.

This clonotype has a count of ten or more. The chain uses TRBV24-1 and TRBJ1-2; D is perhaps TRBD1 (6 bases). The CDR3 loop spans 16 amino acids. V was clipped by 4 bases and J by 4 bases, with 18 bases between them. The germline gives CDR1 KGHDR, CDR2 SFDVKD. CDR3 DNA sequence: TGTGCCACCAGTGACGATTCGCTTCAGGGGATCTATGGCTACACCTTC. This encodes CATSDDSLQGIYGYTF.

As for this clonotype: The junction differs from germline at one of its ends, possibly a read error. The CDR3, as DNA: TGTGCCAGCAGCTCCCGCGAGAGTCCAGGGGGGCTGTTTTTT. This codes for CASSSRESPGGLFF. The chain is built from TRBV28 and TRBJ2-2; 7 bases line up with TRBD1. Germline CDR1 is MDHEN and CDR2 is SYDVKM. This CDR3 is built from 14 residues.

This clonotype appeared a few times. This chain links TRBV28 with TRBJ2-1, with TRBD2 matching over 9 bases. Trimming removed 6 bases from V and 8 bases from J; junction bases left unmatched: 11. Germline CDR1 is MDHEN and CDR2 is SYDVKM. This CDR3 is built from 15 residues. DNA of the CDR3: TGTGCCAGCAGAATAGCGGGGGCCCCTACGGATGAGCAGTTCTTC. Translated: CASRIAGAPTDEQFF.

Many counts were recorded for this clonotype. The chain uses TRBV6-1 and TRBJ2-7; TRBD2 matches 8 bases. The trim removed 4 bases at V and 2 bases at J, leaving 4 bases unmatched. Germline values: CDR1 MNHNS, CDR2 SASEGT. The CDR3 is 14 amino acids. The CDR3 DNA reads TGTGCCAGCAGTGGACTAGCGCGAACCTACGAGCAGTACTTC. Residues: CASSGLARTYEQYF.

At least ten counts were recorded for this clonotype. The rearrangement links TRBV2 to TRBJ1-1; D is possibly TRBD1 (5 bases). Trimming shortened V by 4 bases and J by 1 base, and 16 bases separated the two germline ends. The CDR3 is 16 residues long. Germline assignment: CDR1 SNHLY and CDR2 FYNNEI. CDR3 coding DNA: TGTGCCAGCAGTGTGCAGGGCGAGCTTGAGAACACTGAAGCTTTCTTT. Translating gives CASSVQGELENTEAFF.

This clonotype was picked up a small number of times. Here the CDR3 DNA reads TGCAGCGTACAGACTAGCGGGAGACCCGGGGAGCTGTTTTTT. Protein product: CSVQTSGRPGELFF. The V call is TRBV29-1, the J call TRBJ2-2; 12 bases agree with TRBD2. The CDR3 has 14 amino acids. The V and J ends lost 6 bases and 6 bases, in that order; junction bases with no gene match: 5. Germline-derived CDR1 and CDR2 are SQVTM and ANQGSEA.

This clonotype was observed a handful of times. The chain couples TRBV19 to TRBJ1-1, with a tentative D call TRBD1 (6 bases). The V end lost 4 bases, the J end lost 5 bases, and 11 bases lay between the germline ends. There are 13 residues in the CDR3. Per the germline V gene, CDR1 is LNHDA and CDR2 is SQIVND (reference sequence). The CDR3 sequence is CASSTNRETEAFF. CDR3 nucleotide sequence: TGTGCCAGTAGTACGAACAGGGAAACTGAAGCTTTCTTT.